This TCR beta chain was sequenced in a study of Tregs in tolerant kidney transplant recipients. Mixed chimerism was transient after nonmyeloablative marrow transplants from related graft donors. TCRdb's copy holds only in-frame clones and misses some; the assay was immunoSEQ multiplex PCR. The profile covers tens of thousands of clones, with approximately 94% appearing a single time and around 1.5% taken by the ten largest. Concerning this clone itself: Its matching antigen is unknown.

The CDR3 is made up of 13 amino acids. Study-level points and caveats: Tolerant patients' donor-specific Tregs expanded beyond overall Tregs, suggesting antigen-driven growth. Changing PCR primers prevented nucleotide comparison between some patients' samples.

J is TRBJ2-3 and V is TRBV21-1; TRBD1 is taken as the D call from the table, unchecked against the DNA. TRBV21-1 is reported as a pseudogene. The receptor comes from a human patient who received a combined kidney and bone marrow transplant. T cells may partly derive from the graft donor. The material was CD4+ T cells from blood (PBMCs), obtained 12 months after the transplant. CDR3 loop: CAIHRSSTDTQYF. The CDR3 DNA follows: TGTGCCATCCACAGGAGTAGCACAGATACGCAGTATTTT.